These T cell receptor beta chains were read from a single sample in a study of CD8 T cells in ankylosing spondylitis. TCRdb passed the 5' RACE reads through MiXCR, listing each CDR3 protein once. The table records about 160,000 distinct CDR3 sequences, approximately 20% of them present only once. The sequenced material came from blood, either unsorted or a sorted T cell fraction (not recorded which). The receptors here all came from a male donor with ankylosing spondylitis or in good health (not recorded which). The CDR3 runs from the conserved cysteine through the conserved F or W. The order of the fields is J gene, clone size, D gene, V gene, CDR3 DNA, CDR3 protein. A D gene is named only where the DNA matches it firmly. Size is stated for part of the rows, as once, few or many counts, or as a class when the clone is expanded.

>TRBJ1-6|few|-|TRBV5-1
TGCGCCAGCAGAGAGGGTTTGCCGAATTCACCCCTCCACTTT
CASREGLPNSPLHF
>TRBJ2-3|many|-|TRBV5-1
TGCGCCAGCAGCTTGGTGGCCAGGGGAATCCCAGATACGCAGTATTTT
CASSLVARGIPDTQYF
>TRBJ2-1|many|-|TRBV30
TGTGCCTGGTTTGGGGGAGAGGGGTTCAATGAGCAGTTCTTC
CAWFGGEGFNEQFF
>TRBJ1-2|-|TRBD1|TRBV7-9
TGTGCCAGCAGCTTAGCAGACAGGGTTCGTGGCTACACCTTC
CASSLADRVRGYTF
>TRBJ2-7|-|TRBD2|TRBV7-9
TGTGCCAGCAGCTTAGGATATAGCGGGATACTCTACGAGCAGTACTTC
CASSLGYSGILYEQYF
>TRBJ2-1|many|TRBD2|TRBV5-1
TGCGCCAGCAGCTTGGAAGGGGCTTTCGTAGCGGGAGAAAGGAATGAGCAGTTCTTC
CASSLEGAFVAGERNEQFF
>TRBJ2-5|many|TRBD1|TRBV10-3
TGTGCCATCAATCGAGACAGGGAAGAGACCCAGTACTTC
CAINRDREETQYF
>TRBJ2-2|few|-|TRBV7-9
TGTGCCAGCAGCCGACCGGGACACGGGGGCACCGGGGAGCTGTTTTTT
CASSRPGHGGTGELFF
>TRBJ2-3|few|-|TRBV12-3/TRBV12-4
TGTGCCAGCAGTCCCGGCGGGCCGTCGATACGCAAGTATTTT
CASSPGGPSIRKYF
>TRBJ2-7|many|TRBD1|TRBV7-2
TGTGCCAGCAGCTATACAGGGGTAGGCGAGCAGTACTTC
CASSYTGVGEQYF
>TRBJ1-1|-|-|TRBV29-1
TGCAGCGTTGAACAACCCATGAACACTGAAGCTTTCTTT
CSVEQPMNTEAFF
>TRBJ2-5|many|-|TRBV20-1
TGCAGTGCTCAAACCGGGGAGACCCAGTACTTC
CSAQTGETQYF
>TRBJ2-5|many|-|TRBV20-1
TGCAGTGCTAGACTCCTAGCTACTCCCCAAGAGACCCAGTACTTC
CSARLLATPQETQYF
>TRBJ2-7|-|TRBD2|TRBV7-9
TGTGCCAGCAGCTTAGAAAGTAGCGGGATCGAGCAGTACTTC
CASSLESSGIEQYF
>TRBJ1-1|many|-|TRBV5-5
TGTGCCAGCAGCTTGACGCAGGTGAACACTGAAGCTTTCTTT
CASSLTQVNTEAFF
>TRBJ2-5|many|-|TRBV24-1
TGTGCCACCAGTGAATCGTCCCAAGAGACCCAGTACTTC
CATSESSQETQYF
>TRBJ2-2|once|-|TRBV10-3
TGTGCCACCAGCGGACTGACGAACACCGGGGAGCTGTTTTTT
CATSGLTNTGELFF
>TRBJ2-1|many|TRBD2|TRBV5-1
TGCGCCAGCAGCTTGTGGGCTAGCGGGAGGTACTCCTACAATGAGCAGTTCTTC
CASSLWASGRYSYNEQFF
>TRBJ2-6|few|-|TRBV5-6
TGTGCCAGCAGCCCGACGGACTATTACTCTGGGGCCAACGTCCTGACTTTC
CASSPTDYYSGANVLTF
>TRBJ1-1|many|TRBD1|TRBV6-5
TGTGCCAGCAGTGATGACAGGGTAGGGGCTTTCTTT
CASSDDRVGAFF
>TRBJ1-2|many|TRBD1|TRBV20-1
TGCAGTGCTACAGATATATCTGGACAGGGGACCGGCTACACCTTC
CSATDISGQGTGYTF
>TRBJ1-5|-|-|TRBV20-1
TGCAGCATACCGACAGATAGCAATCAGCCCCAGCATTTT
CSIPTDSNQPQHF
>TRBJ2-7|many|TRBD2|TRBV5-6
TGTGCCAGCAGCTTGTTTGTGGCGGGAGCTTACGAGCAGTACTTC
CASSLFVAGAYEQYF
>TRBJ2-1|many|TRBD2|TRBV28
TGTGCCAGCAGTTTATTAGCGGGGAATGAGCAGTTCTTC
CASSLLAGNEQFF
>TRBJ2-5|many|-|TRBV28
TGTGCCAGCAGTTTAACAGGGAGAGAGACCCAGTACTTC
CASSLTGRETQYF
>TRBJ1-3|-|-|TRBV28
TGTGCCAGCAGTTTAGCGACAGAGCTGTCTGGAAACACCATATATTTT
CASSLATELSGNTIYF
>TRBJ2-7|few|-|TRBV11-2
TGTGCCAGCAGCTCCTCCCAGACAGGTTTACACGAGCAGTACTTC
CASSSSQTGLHEQYF